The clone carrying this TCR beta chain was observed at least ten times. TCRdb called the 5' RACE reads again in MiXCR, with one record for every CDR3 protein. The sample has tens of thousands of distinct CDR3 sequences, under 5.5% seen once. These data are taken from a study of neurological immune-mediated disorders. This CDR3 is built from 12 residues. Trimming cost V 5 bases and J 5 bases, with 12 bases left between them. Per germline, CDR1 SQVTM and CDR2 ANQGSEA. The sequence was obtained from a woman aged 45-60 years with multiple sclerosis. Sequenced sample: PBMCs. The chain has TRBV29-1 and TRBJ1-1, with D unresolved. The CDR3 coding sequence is TGCAGCGTTCTCTGGAGGTGGACTGAAGCTTTCTTT. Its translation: CSVLWRWTEAFF.